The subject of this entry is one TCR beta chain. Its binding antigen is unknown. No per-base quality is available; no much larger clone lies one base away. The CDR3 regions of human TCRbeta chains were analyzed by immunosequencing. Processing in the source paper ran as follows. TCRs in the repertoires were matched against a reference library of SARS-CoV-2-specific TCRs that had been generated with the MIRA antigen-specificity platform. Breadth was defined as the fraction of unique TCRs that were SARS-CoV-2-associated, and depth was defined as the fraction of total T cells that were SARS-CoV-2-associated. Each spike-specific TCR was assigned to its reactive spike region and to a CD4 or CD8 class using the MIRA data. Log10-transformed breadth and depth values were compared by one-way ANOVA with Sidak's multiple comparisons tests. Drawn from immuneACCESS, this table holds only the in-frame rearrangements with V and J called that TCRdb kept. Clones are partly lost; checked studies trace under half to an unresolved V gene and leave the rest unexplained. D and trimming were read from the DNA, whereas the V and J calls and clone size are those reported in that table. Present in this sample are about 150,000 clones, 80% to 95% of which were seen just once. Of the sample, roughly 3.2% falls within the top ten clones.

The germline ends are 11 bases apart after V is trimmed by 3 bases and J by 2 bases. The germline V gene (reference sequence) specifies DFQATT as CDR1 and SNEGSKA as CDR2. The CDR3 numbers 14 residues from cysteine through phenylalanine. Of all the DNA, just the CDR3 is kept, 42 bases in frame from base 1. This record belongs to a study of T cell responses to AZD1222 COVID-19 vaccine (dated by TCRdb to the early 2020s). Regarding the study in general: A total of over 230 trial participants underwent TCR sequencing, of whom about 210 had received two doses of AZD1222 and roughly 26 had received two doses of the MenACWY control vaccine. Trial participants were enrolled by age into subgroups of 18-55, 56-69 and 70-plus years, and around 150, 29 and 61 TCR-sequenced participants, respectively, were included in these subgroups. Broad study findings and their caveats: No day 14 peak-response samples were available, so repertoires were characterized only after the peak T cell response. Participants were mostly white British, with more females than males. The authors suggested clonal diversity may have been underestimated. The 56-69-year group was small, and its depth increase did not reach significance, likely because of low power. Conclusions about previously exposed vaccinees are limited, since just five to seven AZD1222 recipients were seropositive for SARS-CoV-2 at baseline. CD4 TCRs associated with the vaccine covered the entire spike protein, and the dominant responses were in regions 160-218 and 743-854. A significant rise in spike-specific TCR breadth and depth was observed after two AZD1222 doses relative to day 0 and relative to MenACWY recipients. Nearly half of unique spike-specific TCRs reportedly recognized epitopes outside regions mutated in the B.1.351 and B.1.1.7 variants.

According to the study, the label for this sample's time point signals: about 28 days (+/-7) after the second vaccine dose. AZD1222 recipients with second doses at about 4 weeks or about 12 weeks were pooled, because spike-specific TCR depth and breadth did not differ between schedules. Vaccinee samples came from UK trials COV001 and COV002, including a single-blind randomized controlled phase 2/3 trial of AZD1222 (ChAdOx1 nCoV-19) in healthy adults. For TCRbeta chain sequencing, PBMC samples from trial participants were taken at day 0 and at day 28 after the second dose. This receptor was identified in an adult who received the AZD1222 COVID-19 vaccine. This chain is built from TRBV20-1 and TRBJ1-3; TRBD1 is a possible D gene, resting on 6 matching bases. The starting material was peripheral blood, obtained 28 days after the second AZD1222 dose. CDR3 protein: CSASKAGAGNTIYF. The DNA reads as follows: TGCAGTGCTAGTAAGGCAGGGGCTGGAAACACCATATATTTT.